These T cell receptor beta chains were read from a single sample in a study of blood T cell repertoires in COVID-19. The protocol was immunoSEQ multiplex PCR, while the TCRdb copy is restricted to in-frame clones and leaves out a portion. The sample holds about 89,000 clones, about 84% seen once. Sequencing was performed on peripheral blood. The receptors derive from a woman older than 75 with acute or convalescent COVID-19. The CDR3 runs from the conserved cysteine through the conserved F or W. Fields, in order: J gene, D gene, clone size, V gene, CDR3 protein, CDR3 DNA. The D gene is left open where the match is weak. Rows may omit the clone size; those that give it use once, few, many or a size class.

j_call: TRBJ1-2; d_call: TRBD1; clone_size: -; v_call: TRBV5-4; cdr3_aa: CASSLADRVNYGYTF; cdr3_nt: TGTGCCAGCAGCTTGGCCGACAGGGTTAACTATGGCTACACCTTC
j_call: TRBJ2-3; d_call: -; clone_size: -; v_call: TRBV9; cdr3_aa: CASSVEVERRTDTQYF; cdr3_nt: TGTGCCAGCAGCGTAGAGGTGGAGAGGCGCACAGATACGCAGTATTTT
j_call: TRBJ2-5; d_call: TRBD1; clone_size: -; v_call: TRBV5-1; cdr3_aa: CASSLGQVMETQYF; cdr3_nt: TGCGCCAGCAGCCTGGGACAGGTAATGGAGACCCAGTACTTC
j_call: TRBJ1-1; d_call: -; clone_size: -; v_call: TRBV7-2; cdr3_aa: CASSSNRDTEAFF; cdr3_nt: TGTGCCAGCAGCTCAAATCGGGACACTGAAGCTTTCTTT
j_call: TRBJ1-1; d_call: -; clone_size: few; v_call: TRBV5-1; cdr3_aa: CASSFPRAPPNTEAFF; cdr3_nt: TGCGCCAGCAGCTTCCCGCGGGCGCCACCGAACACTGAAGCTTTCTTT
j_call: TRBJ2-2; d_call: -; clone_size: few; v_call: TRBV7-6; cdr3_aa: CASSPRGAVSGELFF; cdr3_nt: TGTGCCAGCAGCCCCCGGGGGGCCGTCTCCGGGGAGCTGTTTTTT
j_call: TRBJ1-6; d_call: -; clone_size: -; v_call: TRBV7-9; cdr3_aa: CASSLQGFTSPLHF; cdr3_nt: TGTGCCAGCAGCTTACAGGGGTTCACTTCACCCCTCCACTTT
j_call: TRBJ1-2; d_call: -; clone_size: few; v_call: TRBV4-1; cdr3_aa: CASSQVPGIGHGYTF; cdr3_nt: TGCGCCAGCAGCCAAGTCCCCGGGATCGGACATGGCTACACCTTC
j_call: TRBJ1-5; d_call: TRBD1; clone_size: -; v_call: TRBV14; cdr3_aa: CASSQKTGGSQPQHF; cdr3_nt: TGTGCCAGCAGCCAAAAAACAGGGGGAAGTCAGCCCCAGCATTTT
j_call: TRBJ1-2; d_call: TRBD1; clone_size: -; v_call: TRBV7-2; cdr3_aa: CASSPRGQGGGNYGYTF; cdr3_nt: TGTGCCAGCAGCCCCAGAGGACAGGGTGGCGGGAACTATGGCTACACCTTC
j_call: TRBJ2-1; d_call: -; clone_size: once; v_call: TRBV28; cdr3_aa: CASRGAGAVPGQFF; cdr3_nt: TGTGCCAGCAGAGGTGCGGGGGCCGTGCCAGGGCAGTTCTTC
j_call: TRBJ2-2; d_call: -; clone_size: -; v_call: TRBV9; cdr3_aa: CASSVAPNTGELFF; cdr3_nt: TGTGCCAGCAGCGTGGCCCCGAACACCGGGGAGCTGTTTTTT
j_call: TRBJ2-3; d_call: -; clone_size: -; v_call: TRBV28; cdr3_aa: CASNSGGLTDTQYF; cdr3_nt: TGTGCCAGCAACAGCGGTGGACTCACAGATACGCAGTATTTT
j_call: TRBJ2-1; d_call: -; clone_size: -; v_call: TRBV27; cdr3_aa: CASSLADYYNEQFF; cdr3_nt: TGTGCCAGCAGTTTAGCCGACTACTACAATGAGCAGTTCTTC
j_call: TRBJ1-2; d_call: -; clone_size: -; v_call: TRBV5-5; cdr3_aa: CASSFFPTLQGANGYTF; cdr3_nt: TGTGCCAGCAGCTTTTTTCCCACCTTACAGGGTGCCAATGGCTACACCTTC
j_call: TRBJ2-3; d_call: TRBD2; clone_size: -; v_call: TRBV5-1; cdr3_aa: CASSFGGAGTDTQYF; cdr3_nt: TGCGCCAGCAGTTTCGGGGGGGCCGGGACAGATACGCAGTATTTT
j_call: TRBJ1-2; d_call: -; clone_size: -; v_call: TRBV6-6; cdr3_aa: CASSPQPGQTGYTF; cdr3_nt: TGTGCCAGCAGTCCACAACCCGGACAGACTGGCTACACCTTC
j_call: TRBJ1-2; d_call: -; clone_size: -; v_call: TRBV18; cdr3_aa: CASSVSGDGYTF; cdr3_nt: TGTGCCAGCTCGGTGTCGGGGGACGGCTACACCTTC
j_call: TRBJ2-5; d_call: TRBD2; clone_size: -; v_call: TRBV18; cdr3_aa: CASSPRRLAQETQYF; cdr3_nt: TGTGCCAGCTCTCCGAGACGACTAGCTCAAGAGACCCAGTACTTC
j_call: TRBJ2-3; d_call: TRBD2; clone_size: few; v_call: TRBV9; cdr3_aa: CASSVGLAGSPSTDTQYF; cdr3_nt: TGTGCCAGCAGCGTAGGGCTAGCGGGGTCCCCTAGCACAGATACGCAGTATTTT
j_call: TRBJ2-2; d_call: -; clone_size: -; v_call: TRBV21-1; cdr3_aa: CASSNNWGLAGGLSTGELFF; cdr3_nt: TGTGCCAGCAGCAACAACTGGGGACTAGCGGGGGGGCTGAGCACCGGGGAGCTGTTTTTT
j_call: TRBJ1-1; d_call: -; clone_size: -; v_call: TRBV5-4; cdr3_aa: CASSGAGGPHTEAFF; cdr3_nt: TGTGCCAGCAGCGGCGCGGGGGGGCCACACACTGAAGCTTTCTTT
j_call: TRBJ1-6; d_call: -; clone_size: -; v_call: TRBV15; cdr3_aa: CATSRETLKNSPLHF; cdr3_nt: TGTGCCACCAGCAGAGAGACTCTTAAGAATTCACCCCTCCACTTT
j_call: TRBJ1-2; d_call: -; clone_size: -; v_call: TRBV24-1; cdr3_aa: CATSDGAWEGYTF; cdr3_nt: TGTGCCACCAGTGATGGTGCCTGGGAGGGCTACACCTTC
j_call: TRBJ2-3; d_call: TRBD2; clone_size: -; v_call: TRBV28; cdr3_aa: CASSLGGASGVTDTQYF; cdr3_nt: TGTGCCAGCAGTTTAGGGGGGGCTAGCGGGGTCACAGATACGCAGTATTTT
j_call: TRBJ2-2; d_call: TRBD1; clone_size: once; v_call: TRBV3-1/TRBV3-2; cdr3_aa: CASSQPGQGTGELFF; cdr3_nt: TGTGCCAGCAGCCAACCGGGACAGGGGACCGGGGAGCTGTTTTTT
j_call: TRBJ1-4; d_call: -; clone_size: -; v_call: TRBV28; cdr3_aa: CASSLTYGTNEKLFF; cdr3_nt: TGTGCCAGCAGTTTAACGTACGGTACTAATGAAAAACTGTTTTTT
j_call: TRBJ1-1; d_call: -; clone_size: -; v_call: TRBV28; cdr3_aa: CASSLTFTEAFF; cdr3_nt: TGTGCCAGCAGTTTAACATTCACTGAAGCTTTCTTT
j_call: TRBJ1-6; d_call: TRBD1; clone_size: -; v_call: TRBV2; cdr3_aa: CASRGDRNSPLHF; cdr3_nt: TGTGCCAGCAGGGGGGACAGGAATTCACCCCTCCACTTT
j_call: TRBJ2-1; d_call: -; clone_size: -; v_call: TRBV7-6; cdr3_aa: CASSLRRGRSYNEQFF; cdr3_nt: TGTGCCAGCAGCTTACGCAGGGGCCGCTCCTACAATGAGCAGTTCTTC
j_call: TRBJ2-3; d_call: TRBD2; clone_size: -; v_call: TRBV7-8; cdr3_aa: CASSLTGGALSDTQYF; cdr3_nt: TGTGCCAGCAGCTTAACGGGGGGGGCCCTTTCAGATACGCAGTATTTT
j_call: TRBJ1-1; d_call: -; clone_size: few; v_call: TRBV28; cdr3_aa: CASSRQLNTEAFF; cdr3_nt: TGTGCCAGCAGCCGACAGTTGAACACTGAAGCTTTCTTT
j_call: TRBJ1-6; d_call: -; clone_size: -; v_call: TRBV7-2; cdr3_aa: CASCFQGYNSPLHF; cdr3_nt: TGTGCCAGTTGTTTCCAGGGCTATAATTCACCCCTCCACTTT
j_call: TRBJ2-3; d_call: TRBD2; clone_size: -; v_call: TRBV20-1; cdr3_aa: CSASTGTSGGADTQYF; cdr3_nt: TGCAGTGCTAGTACCGGGACTAGCGGGGGGGCAGATACGCAGTATTTT